The present TCR beta chain was sequenced within a study of cytotoxic CD8 clonotypes in ibrutinib-treated CLL (dated by TCRdb to the early 2020s). A note on the overall study: The cohort had 11 relapsed/refractory and some 15 treatment-naive patients; 17 to 18 were IGHV unmutated. Responses were partial in roughly 24 patients and complete in 2; after median approximately 67 months follow-up, about 15 stayed in remission and about twelve progressed. Response samples were taken after a median of 12 months on treatment, ranging from about 6 to 40 months. On average, each sample had some 260,000 productive templates and approximately 89,000 productive rearrangements. Longitudinal samples were available for about 30% of the 86 trial participants. Cryopreserved peripheral blood mononuclear cells were obtained prior to treatment, at the time of response, and at either disease progression or sustained remission. Every remission and progressive disease sample was obtained while ibrutinib was still being received by the patients.

On a MiSeq, deep resolution sequencing aimed for a depth between 1 in 1 million and 1 in 200,000 T cells, with each clonotype covered 10x on average. The immunoSEQ hsTCRB Kit was used to generate the TCR beta libraries. The original pipeline was this. The data were analyzed with ImmunoSEQ Analyzer and ImmunoSEQ Data Assistant, and V, D and J gene assignments followed IMGT definitions. Clonality, with values ranging from 0 to 1, was calculated as one minus the normalized Shannon entropy of productive rearrangement frequencies. Only overrepresented clonotypes making up at least 0.05% of each patient's repertoire were included in the public clonotype analysis. Thirteen repertoires from age-matched healthy donors, obtained from immuneACCESS, served as clonality controls. Sourced from immuneACCESS, this table was stored by TCRdb with only in-frame sequences that have V and J called. A share of the clones is absent; for the studies checked, an unresolved V gene accounts for under half, and the remainder has no known explanation. V, J and clone size derive from that table, while D and trimming were established from the DNA sequence. The sample table records nearly 85,000 clones; around 75% of these occur just once. In total, the top ten clones hold 4% to 5.5% of the sample.

The sample's time point label is to be understood as: about a year on ibrutinib. Around 2 micrograms of genomic DNA were extracted from cryopreserved PBMCs for TCR beta library preparation. Longitudinal blood samples from CLL patients on ibrutinib monotherapy underwent high-throughput TCR beta sequencing. The patients took part in an open-label, single-center phase 2 trial of ibrutinib monotherapy. Points the paper makes about the study in general: Public clonotypes were rare and either contracted or stayed stable during treatment, and the rise in clonality at ibrutinib response reflected the expansion of private clonotypes. Baseline clonality was found to be higher than that of age-matched healthy donors and was strongly correlated with circulating CD8+ T-cell counts. At ibrutinib response clonality went up, during sustained remission it held steady, and at progression it dropped back toward baseline. Sustained-remission and progressing patients did not have matched sampling times, and lymph node repertoires were not examined.

V is trimmed back by 6 bases and J by 4 bases, and the junction contains 7 bases that no gene match accounts for. The germline V gene encodes CDR1 MDHEN and CDR2 SYDVKM. The CDR3 covers 14 residues, taking in both the cysteine and the phenylalanine. Of all the DNA, just the CDR3 is kept, 42 bases in frame from base 1. On this clone itself: The antigen it binds to is not known. No clone much larger than this one lies a single base away; base qualities are absent.

This sequence originates from a human donor with chronic lymphocytic leukemia. The sequences come from PBMCs, collected after 12 months of ibrutinib treatment. The sequence joins TRBV28 to TRBJ1-2, with TRBD1 matching 8 junction bases. The sequence in DNA is TGTGCCAGCAGCACAGGGGGAGTGGGCTATGGCTACACCTTC. Its protein reads: CASSTGGVGYGYTF.